The TCR beta chain described here comes from a study of human T cells and chemical hapten exposure. About the study: The sensitizer, 2% DPC, was used on around 2 cm by around 2 cm of upper inner arm skin.

Time point noted: pre-sensitization, week 0. Specified treatment: therapeutic diphenylcyclopropenone sensitization with weekly scalp DPC. Between the trimmed V and J ends, which lost 0 bases and 7 bases, there was a span of 9 bases. The length of the CDR3 is 13 residues. Germline-derived CDR1 and CDR2 are SEHNR and FQNEAQ (reference sequence). This clonotype has just a few counts. Its antigen is undetermined. Study-level points and caveats: Significantly greater numbers of large CDR3 similarity clusters came from expanded TCRs than from controls.

TCRdb recomputed calls from the RACE reads with MiXCR, one row per CDR3 protein. The repertoire holds tens of thousands of distinct CDR3 sequences, with 6.5% to 8.5% as singletons. This TCR came from a woman in her thirties with alopecia areata. Some clones in this sample may be carry-over from other donors' samples. The source was whole blood, collected in connection with sensitization to the hapten diphenylcyclopropenone (DPC). The J gene is TRBJ1-1, the V gene TRBV7-9; D not certain. CDR3 DNA sequence: TGTGCCAGCAGCTTAGCTCGATGGGGTGAAGCTTTCTTT. Encoded protein: CASSLARWGEAFF. Drawing the rest from reference TRBV7-9 and TRBJ1-1, the complete variable domain is DTGVSQNPRHKITKRGQNVTFRCDPISEHNRLYWYRQTLGQGPEFLTYFQNEAQLEKSRLLSDRFSAERPKGSFSTLEIQRTEQGDSAMYLCASSLARWGEAFFGQGTRLTVV.